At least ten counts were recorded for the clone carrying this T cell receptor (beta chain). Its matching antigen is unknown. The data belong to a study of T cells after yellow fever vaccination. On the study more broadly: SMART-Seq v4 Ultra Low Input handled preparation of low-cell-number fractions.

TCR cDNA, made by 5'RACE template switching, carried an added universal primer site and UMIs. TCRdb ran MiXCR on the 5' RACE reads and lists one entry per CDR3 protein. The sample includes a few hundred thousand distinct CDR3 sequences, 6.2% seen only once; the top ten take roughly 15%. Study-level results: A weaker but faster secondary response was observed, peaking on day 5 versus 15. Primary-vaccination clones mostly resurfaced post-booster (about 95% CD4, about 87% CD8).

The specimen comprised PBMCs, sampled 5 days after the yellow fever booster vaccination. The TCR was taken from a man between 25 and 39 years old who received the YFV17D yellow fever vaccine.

The CDR3 nucleotides read TGCGCCAGCAGCCTTGAGCGGCCCCAAGAGACCCAGTACTTC. Translating gives CASSLERPQETQYF. The gene calls are TRBV5-1 and TRBJ2-5, with TRBD2 as a possible D gene (5 bases). The CDR3 has 14 amino acids. The germline gives CDR1 SGHRS, CDR2 YFSETQ. The germline V and J ends were trimmed by 4 bases and 1 base, with 11 bases remaining between them.